This T cell receptor (beta chain) was obtained from a study of early T cells in non-severe SARS-CoV-2 infection. Whole-study results and caveats: VDJdb matching skewed toward anti-spike CD8 responses, missing private and CD4 specificities.

Individual cDNA molecules received unique molecular identifiers during library preparation. TCRdb re-called the 5' RACE reads with MiXCR, one entry per CDR3 protein. The table has tens of thousands of distinct CDR3 sequences, about 17% seen once. Germline V gives CDR1 MGHRA, CDR2 YSYEKL. The CDR3 has 16 amino acids. V dropped 1 base and J dropped 2; count of bases not matched to a gene: 5. This clonotype showed up just a few times. Antigen unknown. The sequence came from an adult who was a healthcare worker with PCR-confirmed SARS-CoV-2 infection or an uninfected control (not recorded which). This specimen was whole blood, taken at baseline. The chain uses TRBV4-1 and TRBJ2-5; TRBD2 aligns across 9 bases. CDR3 nucleotides: TGCGCCAGCAGCCAAGTAGTAGCGGGGGAGCAAGAGACCCAGTACTTC. It yields the protein CASSQVVAGEQETQYF.